One TCR beta chain is described in this entry. Its antigen remains unknown. A much bigger clone sits one base away, suggesting this may be a read error. This CDR3 is missing its conserved last phenylalanine or tryptophan, likely due to a read error. The data stem from a study of breast tumors, draining lymph nodes, adjacent tissues. Study-wide points: Compared with basal-like, luminal-like tumors shared significantly more repertoire with nontumor tissue.

Germline V gene sequence: CDR1 SSHAT, CDR2 FNYEAQ (reference sequence). The CDR3 contains 15 residues. TCRdb used MiXCR to reprocess the multiplex PCR reads, holding one entry per CDR3 protein. The sample lists tens of thousands of distinct CDR3 sequences; about 21% were seen once. Samples came from axillary lymph nodes draining the breast cancer. The TCR was taken from a female donor with breast cancer. Some clones in this sample may be carry-over from other donors' samples. The sample comprised axillary lymph node tissue. The chain combines TRBV7-7 with TRBJ2-1; the match to TRBD1 covers 12 bases. CDR3: CASSIGTGGSYEQFS. The DNA for the CDR3 is TGTGCTAGCAGCATCGGGACAGGGGGCTCGTATGAGCAGTTCTCC.